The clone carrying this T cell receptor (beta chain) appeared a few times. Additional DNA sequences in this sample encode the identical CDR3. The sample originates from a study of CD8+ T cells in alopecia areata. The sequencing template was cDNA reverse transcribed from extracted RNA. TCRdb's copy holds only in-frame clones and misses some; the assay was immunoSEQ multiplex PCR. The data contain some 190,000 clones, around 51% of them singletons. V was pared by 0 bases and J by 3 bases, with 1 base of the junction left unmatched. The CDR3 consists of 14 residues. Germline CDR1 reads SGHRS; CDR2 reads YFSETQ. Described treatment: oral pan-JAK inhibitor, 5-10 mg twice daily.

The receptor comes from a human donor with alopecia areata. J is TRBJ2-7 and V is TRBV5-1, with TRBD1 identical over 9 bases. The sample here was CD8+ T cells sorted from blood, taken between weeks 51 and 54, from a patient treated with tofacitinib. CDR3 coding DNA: TGCGCCAGCAGCTTGGCGGGACAGGGCTACGAGCAGTACTTC. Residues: CASSLAGQGYEQYF.